This entry concerns a single TCR beta chain. CDR3 length equals 15 residues. Germline V lookup: CDR1 SGHAT, CDR2 FQNNGV. Unmatched junction bases numbered 4, after V lost 1 base and J lost 1 base. This entry comes from a study of cytomegalovirus exposure and HLA in healthy donors. Across the whole study: Within the Caucasian-associated ancestry cluster were about 81% of the approximately 370 genotyped donors.

The PCR employed 60 Vbeta primers together with 13 Jbeta primers. TCRdb keeps only in-frame clones here, not all; method: immunoSEQ multiplex PCR. The sample lists over 95,000 clones, about 80% occurring once. The sequence came from a human donor in good health. The V gene is TRBV11-2, the J gene TRBJ2-7; TRBD2 matches 7 bases. The sequenced sample consisted of PBMCs. The CDR3 loop reads CASSLGGTTSYEQYF. The DNA for the CDR3 is TGTGCCAGCAGCTTAGGTGGGACTACATCCTACGAGCAGTACTTC.